This T cell receptor beta chain stems from a study of technical replicates of blood from a few donors. Trimming took 8 bases from V and 3 from J; bases not matched to a gene: 3. Germline-derived CDR1 and CDR2 are SNHLY and FYNNEI. The CDR3 is made up of 13 amino acids. Only in-frame clones appear in the TCRdb table, and some are missing; sequencing was by immunoSEQ multiplex PCR. This sample has some 82,000 clones; roughly 94% occur once, and the top ten carry 0.39%. The J gene is TRBJ1-2, the V gene TRBV2; 10 nucleotides match TRBD1. The receptor comes from a human donor in good health. Sample: T cells isolated from PBMCs. CDR3 nucleotide sequence: TGTGCCAGCCGACAGGGGGCGGACTATGGCTACACCTTC. It is translated as CASRQGADYGYTF.